What follows is one T cell receptor (beta chain) and its context. This CDR3 contains 16 residues. The record originates from a study of OX40 agonist ivuxolimab in advanced cancers. Study information: Prior anti-PD-1, anti-PD-L1 or anti-CTLA-4 therapy was allowed; 40% had some.

The protocol was immunoSEQ multiplex PCR, while the TCRdb copy is restricted to in-frame clones and leaves out a portion. Of 19,000 or so clones listed, 86% are singletons. The sample here was CD4+ or CD8+ T cells sorted from blood, taken in a trial of the OX40 agonist ivuxolimab. This sequence joins TRBV12-2 and TRBJ1-5; TRBD1, the table's D call, lacks a check against the DNA. TRBV12-2 is a pseudogene. This TCR came from an adult with an advanced solid tumor such as melanoma, head and neck, liver or kidney cancer. CDR3: CASRLHEQGRNQPQHF. The CDR3 coding sequence is TGTGCAAGTCGCTTACATGAGCAGGGTCGCAATCAGCCCCAGCATTTT.